These 6 T cell receptor beta chains were sequenced from one sample in a study of T cells in Graves' hyperthyroidism and ophthalmopathy (dated by TCRdb to 2018 to 2020). To prepare the library, multiplex PCR was applied. Sequencing took place on an Illumina HiSeq 2000. TCR beta CDR3 regions were amplified from RNA transcripts. The TCR CDR3 was subjected to a first round of RT-PCR using the HTBI primer set and the Qiagen OneStep RT-PCR kit. Through fastp at Q25 and MiXCR, TCRdb rebuilt clones from the public reads, retaining in-frame beta chains. Identical CDR3 proteins give one entry, which carries the most common genes and DNA. Recorded for this sample are about 720,000 distinct CDR3 sequences; less than 20% of them occurred a single time. The ten largest clones take up approximately 8.4% of the sample. Sequencing was done on a sample of blood. These TCRs come from a man between 18 and 35 years old with Graves' hyperthyroidism.

This clonotype was detected only a few times. The chain is built from TRBV7-3 and TRBJ2-1; no firm D call. This CDR3 has 17 residues. Germline V gene data show CDR1 as SGHTA and CDR2 as FQGTGA. V was clipped by 0 bases and J by 1 base, with 13 bases between them. CDR3 in amino acids: CASSLTFGRLSYNEQFF. DNA for the CDR3: TGTGCCAGCAGCTTAACGTTTGGAAGGCTATCCTACAATGAGCAGTTCTTC.

The CDR3 sequence: CASRLEAVHNEQFF. The DNA of the CDR3 is TGTGCCAGCCGTCTCGAGGCGGTCCACAATGAGCAGTTCTTC. J is TRBJ2-1 and V is TRBV11-2; the D is unclear. The CDR3 loop spans 14 amino acids. Trimming removed 8 bases from V and 5 bases from J, with 16 bases in between. The germline V gene encodes CDR1 SGHAT and CDR2 FQNNGV.

In its sample, this clonotype was seen many times. The gene calls are TRBV12-3 or TRBV12-4 and TRBJ2-5; 11 nucleotides match TRBD2. After removal of 3 bases from V and 6 bases from J, the junction contained 6 bases not matched to a gene. The CDR3 covers 15 residues. This CDR3 is CASSFSGRAGKTQYF. CDR3 sequence (DNA): TGTGCCAGCAGTTTTAGCGGGAGGGCCGGAAAGACCCAGTACTTC.

The rearrangement joins TRBV6-1 to TRBJ1-6; D is possibly TRBD1 (6 bases). Germline V gene data show CDR1 as MNHNS and CDR2 as SASEGT. This CDR3 is built from 15 residues. V was shortened by 2 bases and J by 5 bases, with 10 bases between the two germline ends. CDR3 nucleotides: TGTGCCAGCAGTGAACATGCAGGGGATAATTCACCCCTCCACTTT. It yields the protein CASSEHAGDNSPLHF.

The V call is TRBV19, the J call TRBJ2-1; weak D call: TRBD1 (6 bases). The CDR3 runs to 13 residues. Per the germline V gene, CDR1 is LNHDA and CDR2 is SQIVND (reference sequence). V shed 8 bases and J shed 0 bases, with 8 bases lying between them. CDR3 loop: CASQGSSYNEQFF. CDR3 sequence (DNA): TGTGCCAGTCAGGGGAGCTCCTACAATGAGCAGTTCTTC.

This clonotype came up a few times. The chain joins TRBV6-5 to TRBJ2-7; TRBD2 agrees at 7 bases. V was clipped by 3 bases and J by 4 bases; unmatched bases: 9. Germline loops: CDR1 MNHEY, CDR2 SVGAGI. The CDR3 sequence is 15 residues long. The CDR3: CASSYRLAAPYEQYF. In DNA, the CDR3 is TGTGCCAGCAGTTATCGGCTAGCGGCCCCTTACGAGCAGTACTTC.